This TCR beta chain was obtained from a study of immune heterogeneity within non-small cell lung tumors. Study in general: Histologically, a handful of tumors were squamous cell carcinomas and approximately eleven were non-squamous carcinomas. The remaining 1 tumor was not otherwise specified.

This clonotype was seen repeatedly, ten times or more. With 32 V and 13 J primers, multiplex PCR amplified the TCR beta CDR3. Via MiXCR, TCRdb re-called the multiplex PCR reads, giving one row per CDR3 protein. The data hold about 21,000 distinct CDR3 sequences, with 28% observed a single time. Samples each supplied 600 ng of bulk tumor genomic DNA as template. The authors collected several far-apart biopsies from each primary tumor during surgery. Curative surgical treatment was performed in patients who had newly diagnosed, untreated non-small cell lung cancer. Patients with newly diagnosed non-small cell lung cancer who underwent surgery with curative intent served as donors. The CDR3 contains 14 residues. V lost 3 bases and J lost 7, with 13 bases in between. Germline CDR1 reads MNHEY; CDR2 reads SMNVEV (reference sequence).

V and J are TRBV27 and TRBJ2-1; D is uncertain. The receptor's source is a man between 35 and 55 years old with non-small cell lung cancer. Sequencing was done on a sample of lung tumor tissue. The chain's CDR3 is CASSLKSRVNEQFF. The CDR3 region has the DNA TGTGCCAGCAGTTTGAAATCCCGCGTGAATGAGCAGTTCTTC.